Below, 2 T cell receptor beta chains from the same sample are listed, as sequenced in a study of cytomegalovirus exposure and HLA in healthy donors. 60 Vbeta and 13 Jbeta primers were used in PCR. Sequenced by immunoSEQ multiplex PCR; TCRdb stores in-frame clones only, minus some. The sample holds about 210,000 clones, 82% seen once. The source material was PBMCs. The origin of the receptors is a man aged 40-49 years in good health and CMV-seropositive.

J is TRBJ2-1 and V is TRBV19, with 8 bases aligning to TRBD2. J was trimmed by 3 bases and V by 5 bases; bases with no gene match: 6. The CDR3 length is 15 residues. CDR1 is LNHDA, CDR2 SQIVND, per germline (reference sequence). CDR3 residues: CASSSTSGVYNEQFF. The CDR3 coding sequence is TGTGCCAGTAGTTCCACTAGCGGAGTCTACAATGAGCAGTTCTTC.

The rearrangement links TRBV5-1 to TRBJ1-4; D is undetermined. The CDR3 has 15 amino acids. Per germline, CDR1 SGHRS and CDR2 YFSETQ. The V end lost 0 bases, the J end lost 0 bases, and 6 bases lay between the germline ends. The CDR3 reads CASSLGGATNEKLFF. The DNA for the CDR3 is TGCGCCAGCAGCTTGGGGGGAGCAACTAATGAAAAACTGTTTTTT.